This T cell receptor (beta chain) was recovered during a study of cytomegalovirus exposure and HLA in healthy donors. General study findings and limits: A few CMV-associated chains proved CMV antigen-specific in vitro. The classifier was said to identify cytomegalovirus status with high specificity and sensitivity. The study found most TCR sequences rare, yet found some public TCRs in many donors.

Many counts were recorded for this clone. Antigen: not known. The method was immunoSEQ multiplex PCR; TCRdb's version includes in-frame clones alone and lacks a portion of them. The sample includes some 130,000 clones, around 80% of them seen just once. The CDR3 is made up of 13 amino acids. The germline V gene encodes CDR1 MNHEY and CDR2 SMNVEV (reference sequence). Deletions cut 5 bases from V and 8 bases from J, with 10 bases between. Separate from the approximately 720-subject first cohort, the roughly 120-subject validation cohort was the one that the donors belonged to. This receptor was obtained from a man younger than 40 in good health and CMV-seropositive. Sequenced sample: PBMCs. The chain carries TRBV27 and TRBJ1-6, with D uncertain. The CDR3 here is CASSPAADSPLHF. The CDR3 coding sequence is TGTGCCAGCAGTCCCGCTGCGGATTCACCCCTCCACTTT.